This TCR beta chain originates from a study of shared clonotypes between healthy human individuals. CDR1 and CDR2 (germline): MNHEY, SVGAGI. Trimming removed 0 bases at V and 3 bases at J, with 15 bases between. CDR3 length equals 16 residues. Using immunoSEQ multiplex PCR, the repertoire was profiled, and TCRdb retains in-frame clones only, with some absent. The table has over 2 million clones, approximately 95% seen once; the top ten hold around 1.1%. Naive-designated CD8 cells lacked CD45RO, were positively enriched for CCR7, and omitted terminally differentiated effector memory CD45RA+ cells. Sequenced material: naive CD8+ T cells sorted from blood. This TCR came from a man aged 18 to 30 in good health. J is TRBJ2-7 and V is TRBV6-5; no clear D gene. DNA of the CDR3: TGTGCCAGCAGTTACTCGATTGGGCGGACGGTCTACGAGCAGTACTTC. Encoded protein: CASSYSIGRTVYEQYF.